This T cell receptor beta chain was profiled in a study of blood T cells in healthy people across ages. This CDR3 is built from 14 residues. Germline CDR1 is KGHDR and CDR2 is SFDVKD. The ends were cut back, 7 bases at V and 4 bases at J, with 10 bases in the middle. A second PCR, run for about 6 to 12 cycles, used a sample-barcoded 5' primer plus a J-beta primer mix. One entry per CDR3 protein, called by TCRdb with MiXCR from the 5' RACE reads. The repertoire includes about a million distinct CDR3 sequences, roughly 43% of them detected once, and around 15% sits in the top ten. Sequenced material: blood. The J gene is TRBJ2-6, the V gene TRBV24-1; D is unclear. The receptor was derived from a man in his thirties or forties in good health. The CDR3 loop is CATSKGAGANVLTF. For the CDR3, the DNA is TGTGCCACCAGCAAGGGCGCCGGGGCCAACGTCCTGACTTTC.